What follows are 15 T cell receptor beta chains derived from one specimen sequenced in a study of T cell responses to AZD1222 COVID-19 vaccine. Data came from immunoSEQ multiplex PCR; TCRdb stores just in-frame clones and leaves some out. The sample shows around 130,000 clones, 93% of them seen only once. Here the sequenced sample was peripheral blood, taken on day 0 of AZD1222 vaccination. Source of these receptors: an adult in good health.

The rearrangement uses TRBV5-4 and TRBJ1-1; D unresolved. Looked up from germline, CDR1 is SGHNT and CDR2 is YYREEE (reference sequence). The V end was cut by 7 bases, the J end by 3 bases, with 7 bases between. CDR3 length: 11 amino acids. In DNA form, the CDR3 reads TGTGCCAGCTGGGCGGACACTGAAGCTTTCTTT. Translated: CASWADTEAFF.

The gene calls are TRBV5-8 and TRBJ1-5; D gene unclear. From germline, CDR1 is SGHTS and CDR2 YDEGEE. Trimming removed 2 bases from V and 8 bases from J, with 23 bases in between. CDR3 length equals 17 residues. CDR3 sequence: CASSFTFGRDLRKPQHF. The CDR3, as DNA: TGTGCCAGCAGCTTTACTTTCGGGCGGGATCTTAGGAAGCCCCAGCATTTT. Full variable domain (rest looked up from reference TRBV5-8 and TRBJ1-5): EAGVTQSPTHLIKTRGQQATLRCSPISGHTSVYWYQQALGLGLQFLLWYDEGEERNRGNFPPRFSGRQFPNYSSELNVNALELEDSALYLCASSFTFGRDLRKPQHFGDGTRLSIL.

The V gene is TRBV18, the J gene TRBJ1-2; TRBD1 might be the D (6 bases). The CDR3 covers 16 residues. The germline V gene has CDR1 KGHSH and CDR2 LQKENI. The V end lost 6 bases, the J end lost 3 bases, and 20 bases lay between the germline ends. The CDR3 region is CASSPDLTGAHYGYTF. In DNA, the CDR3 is TGTGCCAGCTCCCCCGATCTGACAGGAGCTCACTATGGCTACACCTTC.

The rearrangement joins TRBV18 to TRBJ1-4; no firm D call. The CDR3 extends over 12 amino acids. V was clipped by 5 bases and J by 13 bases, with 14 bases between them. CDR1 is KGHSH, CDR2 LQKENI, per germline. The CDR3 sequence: CASSSDRVGLFF. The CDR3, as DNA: TGTGCCAGCTCAAGCGATAGGGTAGGACTGTTTTTT.

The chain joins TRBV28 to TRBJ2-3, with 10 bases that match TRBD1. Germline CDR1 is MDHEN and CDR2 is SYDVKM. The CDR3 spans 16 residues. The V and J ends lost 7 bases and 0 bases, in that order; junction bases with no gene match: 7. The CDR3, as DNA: TGTGCCAGCACCTGGGACAGGGGCTTTAGCACAGATACGCAGTATTTT. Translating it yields CASTWDRGFSTDTQYF.

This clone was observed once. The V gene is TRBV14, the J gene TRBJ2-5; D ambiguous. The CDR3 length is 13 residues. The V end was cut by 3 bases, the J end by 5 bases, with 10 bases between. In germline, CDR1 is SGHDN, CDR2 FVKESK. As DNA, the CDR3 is TGTGCCAGCAGCCAGACCAGGCGGGAGACCCAGTACTTC. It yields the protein CASSQTRRETQYF.

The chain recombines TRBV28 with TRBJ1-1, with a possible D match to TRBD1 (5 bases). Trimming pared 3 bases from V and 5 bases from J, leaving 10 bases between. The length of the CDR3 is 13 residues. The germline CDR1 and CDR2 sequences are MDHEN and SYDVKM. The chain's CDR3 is CASSLAGRTEAFF. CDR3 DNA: TGTGCCAGCAGTTTGGCAGGGCGGACTGAAGCTTTCTTT.

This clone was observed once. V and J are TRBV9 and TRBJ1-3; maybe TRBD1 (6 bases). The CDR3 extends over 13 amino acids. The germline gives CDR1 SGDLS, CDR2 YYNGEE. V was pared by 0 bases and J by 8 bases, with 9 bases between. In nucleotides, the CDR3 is TGTGCCAGCAGCGTAGACAGGGCTGACACCATATATTTT. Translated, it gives CASSVDRADTIYF. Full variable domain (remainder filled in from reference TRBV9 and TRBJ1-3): DSGVTQTPKHLITATGQRVTLRCSPRSGDLSVYWYQQSLDQGLQFLIQYYNGEERAKGNILERFSAQQFPDLHSELNLSSLELGDSALYFCASSVDRADTIYFGEGSWLTVV.

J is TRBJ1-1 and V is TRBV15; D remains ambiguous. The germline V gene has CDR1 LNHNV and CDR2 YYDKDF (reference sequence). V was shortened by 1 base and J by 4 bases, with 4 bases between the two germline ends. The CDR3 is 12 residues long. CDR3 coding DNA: TGTGCCACCAGCAGAGTAAGCACTGAAGCTTTCTTT. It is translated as CATSRVSTEAFF. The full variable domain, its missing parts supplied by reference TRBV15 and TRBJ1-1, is DAMVIQNPRYQVTQFGKPVTLSCSQTLNHNVMYWYQQKSSQAPKLLFHYYDKDFNNEADTPDNFQSRRPNTSFCFLDIRSPGLGDTAMYLCATSRVSTEAFFGQGTRLTVV.

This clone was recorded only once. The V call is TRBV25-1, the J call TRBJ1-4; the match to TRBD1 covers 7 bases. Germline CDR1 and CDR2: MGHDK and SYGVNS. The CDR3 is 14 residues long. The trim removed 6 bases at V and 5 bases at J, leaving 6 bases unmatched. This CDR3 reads CASSLGQNNEKLFF. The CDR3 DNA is TGTGCCAGCAGCCTGGGACAGAACAATGAAAAACTGTTTTTT.

The CDR3 sequence: CASSPPLEKETQYF. As DNA, the CDR3 is TGTGCCAGCAGCCCACCGCTGGAAAAAGAGACCCAGTACTTC. The chain uses TRBV7-9 and TRBJ2-5; D is undetermined. The CDR3 loop spans 14 amino acids. Looked up from germline, CDR1 is SEHNR and CDR2 is FQNEAQ (reference sequence). Trimming took off 5 bases at V and 3 bases at J, with 13 bases between the two ends.

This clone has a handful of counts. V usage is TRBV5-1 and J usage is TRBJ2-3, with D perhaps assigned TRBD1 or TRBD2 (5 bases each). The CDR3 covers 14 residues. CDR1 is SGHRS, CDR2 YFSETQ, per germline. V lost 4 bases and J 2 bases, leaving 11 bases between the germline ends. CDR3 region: CASSPGTVTDTQYF. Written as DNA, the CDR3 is TGCGCCAGCAGCCCCGGGACGGTCACAGATACGCAGTATTTT.

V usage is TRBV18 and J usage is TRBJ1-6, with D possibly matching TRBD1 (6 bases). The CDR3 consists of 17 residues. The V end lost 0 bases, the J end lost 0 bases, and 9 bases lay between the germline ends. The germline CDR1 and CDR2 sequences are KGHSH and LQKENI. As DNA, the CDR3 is TGTGCCAGCTCACCACCGGGACAAGGCTCCTATAATTCACCCCTCCACTTT. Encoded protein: CASSPPGQGSYNSPLHF.

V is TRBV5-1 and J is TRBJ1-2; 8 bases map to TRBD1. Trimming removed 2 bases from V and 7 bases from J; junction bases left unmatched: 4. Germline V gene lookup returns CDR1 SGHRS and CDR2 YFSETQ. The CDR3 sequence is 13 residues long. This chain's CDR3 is CASSLQGEPGYTF. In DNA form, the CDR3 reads TGCGCCAGCAGCTTACAGGGGGAACCTGGCTACACCTTC. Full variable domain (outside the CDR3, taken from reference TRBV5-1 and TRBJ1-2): KAGVTQTPRYLIKTRGQQVTLSCSPISGHRSVSWYQQTPGQGLQFLFEYFSETQRNKGNFPGRFSGRQFSNSRSEMNVSTLELGDSALYLCASSLQGEPGYTFGSGTRLTVV.

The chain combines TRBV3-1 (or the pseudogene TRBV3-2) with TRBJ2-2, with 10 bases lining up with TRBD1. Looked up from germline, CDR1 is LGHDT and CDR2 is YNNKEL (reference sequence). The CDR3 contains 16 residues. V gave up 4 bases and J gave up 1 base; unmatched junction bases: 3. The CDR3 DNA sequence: TGTGCCAGCAGCCGCGGGACAGGGGTGAACACCGGGGAGCTGTTTTTT. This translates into CASSRGTGVNTGELFF.